This T cell receptor beta chain was identified in a study of siplizumab effects on memory and regulatory T cells (dated by TCRdb to about 2019). Background on the whole study: The study looked at the effect of siplizumab, an anti-CD2 antibody, on alloreactive T-cell subsets in allogeneic mixed lymphocyte reactions made from human PBMCs.

Overall study results and their limits: Unstimulated naive T cells appeared more diverse than memory T cells, and naive cells seemed to contribute substantially to the alloresponse. A naive or memory phenotype could not be assigned to roughly 75-97% of proliferating CD4+ or CD8+ clones. Siplizumab significantly reduced the cumulative frequency of alloreactive sequences traceable to unstimulated CD4+ memory T cells. Among mappable alloreactive CD4+ clones, an average Treg-derived fraction of over 60% was observed with siplizumab, compared with roughly 27% in control reactions. Whether proliferating Tregs from siplizumab cultures were suppressive was not functionally confirmed. Sequences below about 10^-5 frequency were poorly captured, so only a minor fraction of alloreactive clones could be mapped to unstimulated subsets.

The germline V gene (reference sequence) supplies CDR1 MNHNY and CDR2 SVGAGI. From the cysteine through the phenylalanine, the CDR3 covers 15 amino acids. Only the CDR3 region is kept as DNA, spanning 45 bases read in frame from base 1. V is pared back by 2 bases and J by 0 bases, with 10 bases lying between the germline termini. This clone was observed a few times. Its target antigen remains unknown. Within one base of it there is no much larger clone, and no base qualities were kept. Libraries were constructed by the immunoSEQ multiplex PCR assay. The deep sequencing platform assayed 90,000 to 100,000 TCR templates per sample. Genomic DNA extracted from sorted T cells was used for TCRbeta CDR3 sequencing. From the authors' description of their analysis: The R programming language was used for the clonal analysis of the TCRbeta CDR3 data. Unstimulated samples were compared with post-reaction CFSE-low samples to define alloreactive CD4+ and CD8+ clones. By matching sequences to the repertoires of sorted unstimulated Treg and non-Treg cells, each alloreactive CD4+ clone was assigned a regulatory or non-regulatory origin. This is the immuneACCESS table as TCRdb keeps it, with only in-frame sequences that have V and J called. A part of the clones is gone; compared with another copy, unresolved V genes explain less than half, and the rest is unexplained. Clonal size and the V and J genes are those of that table, whereas D and trimming came from the DNA. The sample table lists roughly 50,000 clones, under 98% of them with a count of one. Roughly 0.6% of the sample belongs to the ten largest clones.

Additional sequencing covered unstimulated subsets from three donor pairs, namely CD8+ effector memory, CD4+ naive, CD8+ TEMRA, CD4+ memory and CD8+ naive. Sorted unstimulated T cells and proliferating T cells recovered from mixed lymphocyte reactions were subjected to TCRbeta CDR3 sequencing. Fresh whole blood from approximately ten HLA-typed healthy donors was used to isolate PBMCs. This chain is built from TRBV6-6 and TRBJ1-2; the D gene lacks a confident call. The sample taken for sequencing was naive CD4+ T cells sorted from blood. This sample's cell subset or site label indicates: unstimulated naive T cells. The sequence was obtained from a human donor in good health. The nucleotide sequence reads TGTGCCAGCAGTTACGCGGCAGGAGCTAACTATGGCTACACCTTC. The resulting protein is CASSYAAGANYGYTF.